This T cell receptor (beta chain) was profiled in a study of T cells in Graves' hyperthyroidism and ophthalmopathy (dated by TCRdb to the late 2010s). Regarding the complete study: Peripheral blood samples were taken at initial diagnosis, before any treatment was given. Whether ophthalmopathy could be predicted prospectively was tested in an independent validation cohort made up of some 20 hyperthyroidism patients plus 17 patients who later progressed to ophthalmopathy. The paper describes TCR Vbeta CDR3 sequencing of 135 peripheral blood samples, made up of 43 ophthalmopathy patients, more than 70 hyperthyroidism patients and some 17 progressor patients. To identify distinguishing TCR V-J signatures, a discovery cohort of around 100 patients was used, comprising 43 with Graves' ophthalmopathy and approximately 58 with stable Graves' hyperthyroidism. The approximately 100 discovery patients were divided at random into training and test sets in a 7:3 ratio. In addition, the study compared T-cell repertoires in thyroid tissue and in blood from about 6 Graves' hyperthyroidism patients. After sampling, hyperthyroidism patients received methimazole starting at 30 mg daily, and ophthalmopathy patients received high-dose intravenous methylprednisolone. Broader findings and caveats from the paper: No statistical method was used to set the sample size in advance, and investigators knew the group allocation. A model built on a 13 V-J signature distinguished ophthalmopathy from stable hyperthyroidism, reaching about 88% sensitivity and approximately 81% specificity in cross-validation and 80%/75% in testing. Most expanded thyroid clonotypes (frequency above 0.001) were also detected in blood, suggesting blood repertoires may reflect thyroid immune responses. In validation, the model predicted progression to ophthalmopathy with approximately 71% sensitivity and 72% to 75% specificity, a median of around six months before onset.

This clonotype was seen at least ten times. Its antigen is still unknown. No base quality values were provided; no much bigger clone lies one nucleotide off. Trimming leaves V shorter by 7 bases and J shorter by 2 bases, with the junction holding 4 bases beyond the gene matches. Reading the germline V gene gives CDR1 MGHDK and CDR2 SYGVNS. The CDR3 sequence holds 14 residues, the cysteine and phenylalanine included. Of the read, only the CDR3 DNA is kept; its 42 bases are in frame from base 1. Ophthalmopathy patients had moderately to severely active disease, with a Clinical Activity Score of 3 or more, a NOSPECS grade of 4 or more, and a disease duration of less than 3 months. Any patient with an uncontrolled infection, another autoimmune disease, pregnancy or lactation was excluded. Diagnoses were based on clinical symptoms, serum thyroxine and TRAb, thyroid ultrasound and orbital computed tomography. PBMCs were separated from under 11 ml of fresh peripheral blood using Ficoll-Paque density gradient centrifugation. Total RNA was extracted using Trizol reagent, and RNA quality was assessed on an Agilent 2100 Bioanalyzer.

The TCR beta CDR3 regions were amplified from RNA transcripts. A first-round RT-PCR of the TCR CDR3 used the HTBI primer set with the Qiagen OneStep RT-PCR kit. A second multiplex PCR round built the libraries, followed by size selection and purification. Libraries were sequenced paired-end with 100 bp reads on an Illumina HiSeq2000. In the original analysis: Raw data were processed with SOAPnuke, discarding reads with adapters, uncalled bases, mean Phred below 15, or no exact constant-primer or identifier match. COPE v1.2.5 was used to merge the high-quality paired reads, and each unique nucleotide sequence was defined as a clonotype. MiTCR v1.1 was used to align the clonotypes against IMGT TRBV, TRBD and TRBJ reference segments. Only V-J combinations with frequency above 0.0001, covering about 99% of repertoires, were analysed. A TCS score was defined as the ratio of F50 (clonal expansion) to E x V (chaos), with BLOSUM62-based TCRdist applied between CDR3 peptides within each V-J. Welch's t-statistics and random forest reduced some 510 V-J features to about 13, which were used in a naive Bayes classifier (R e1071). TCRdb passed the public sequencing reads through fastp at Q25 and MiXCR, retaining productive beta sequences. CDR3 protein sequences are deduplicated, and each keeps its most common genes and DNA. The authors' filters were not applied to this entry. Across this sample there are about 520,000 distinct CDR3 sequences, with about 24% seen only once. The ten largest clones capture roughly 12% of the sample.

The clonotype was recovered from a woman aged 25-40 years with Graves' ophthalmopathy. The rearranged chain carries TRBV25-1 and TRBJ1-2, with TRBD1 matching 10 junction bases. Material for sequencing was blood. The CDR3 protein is CASNQGQGNYGYTF. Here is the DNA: TGTGCCAGCAACCAGGGACAGGGGAACTATGGCTACACCTTC.